Here is one T cell receptor beta chain with its context. This entry is derived from a study of blood T cell repertoires in COVID-19. Background on the study: T cells, B-cell-depleted T cells, or PBMCs provided the cDNA or gDNA that served as material.

The trim removed 8 bases at V and 8 bases at J, leaving 11 bases unmatched. The CDR3 totals 14 residues. Looked up from germline, CDR1 is MDHEN and CDR2 is SYDVKM. The repertoire was sequenced with immunoSEQ multiplex PCR; TCRdb's copy has only in-frame clones and lacks some. The sample lists about 180,000 clones, about 86% occurring once. The V and J genes are TRBV28 and TRBJ2-1, with 8 bases matching TRBD2. The sequencing sample was made of peripheral blood. This sequence originates from a woman in her thirties with active or convalescent COVID-19. The CDR3 coding sequence is TGTGCCAGCCTACTGAGCGGGAGTGGCGATGAGCAGTTCTTC. As protein: CASLLSGSGDEQFF.